The clone carrying this T cell receptor (beta chain) has just a few counts. Its cognate antigen is unknown. Using its own MiXCR run on the 5' RACE reads, TCRdb lists one record per CDR3 protein. Of fewer than 90,000 distinct CDR3 sequences listed, about 13% are singletons. The CDR3 spans 17 residues. J was trimmed by 4 bases and V by 1 base; bases with no gene match: 11. Germline CDR1 and CDR2: SEHNR and FQNEAQ (reference sequence). These data are taken from a study of T-cell memory formation after mild COVID-19. General observations from the study: Memory cells collected pre-infection included some clones that later responded, suggesting cross-reactive memory joined. Day 15 to 85 contractors were CD4/CD8 balanced; later expanders leaned CD4+. Contracting CD4+ clones were located mainly in CM and EM, and CD8+ clones in EMRA.

The receptor's source is a man aged 18 to 29 who had mild COVID-19 (a few samples of this study predate the infection). Cell type and time point are not known. The specimen was PBMCs or a T cell subset sorted from them (not recorded which). The V gene is TRBV7-9, the J gene TRBJ1-2, with 8 bases aligning to TRBD1. In DNA, the CDR3 is TGTGCCAGCAGCTTAGTAGGAGGGACAGGACCTTTCTATGGCTACACCTTC. Its translation is CASSLVGGTGPFYGYTF.